The clone carrying this T cell receptor beta chain was detected many times. Its matching antigen is unknown. This sample is drawn from a study of identical twins. Study results and caveats: Reduced insertions were recorded for abundant cord blood beta clonotypes, with no such pattern in memory repertoires. Zero-insertion analyses were open to partial confounding by invariant MAIT and iNKT cells. Out-of-frame beta chain sequences displayed weaker excess sharing between twins.

V was shortened by 2 bases and J by 14 bases, with 13 bases between the two germline ends. The CDR3 contains 13 residues. Germline-derived CDR1 and CDR2 are SGHAT and FQNNGV. A universal primer site was incorporated via template switching, and the cDNA contained unique molecular identifiers. Via MiXCR, TCRdb re-called the 5' RACE reads, giving one row per CDR3 protein. This table holds 300,000 or so distinct CDR3 sequences, 8.5% to 9.5% found once. This sample also belongs to another study, concerning yellow fever vaccine responses in identical twins.

The source of this sequence is a woman aged 18-35 years in good health. The sequenced material came from CD8+ T cells sorted from blood. V usage is TRBV11-2 and J usage is TRBJ1-6, with D perhaps TRBD1 (5 bases). As DNA, the CDR3 is TGTGCCAGCAGCTTACCGGACCACAGGACCCTCCACTTT. Translation: CASSLPDHRTLHF.